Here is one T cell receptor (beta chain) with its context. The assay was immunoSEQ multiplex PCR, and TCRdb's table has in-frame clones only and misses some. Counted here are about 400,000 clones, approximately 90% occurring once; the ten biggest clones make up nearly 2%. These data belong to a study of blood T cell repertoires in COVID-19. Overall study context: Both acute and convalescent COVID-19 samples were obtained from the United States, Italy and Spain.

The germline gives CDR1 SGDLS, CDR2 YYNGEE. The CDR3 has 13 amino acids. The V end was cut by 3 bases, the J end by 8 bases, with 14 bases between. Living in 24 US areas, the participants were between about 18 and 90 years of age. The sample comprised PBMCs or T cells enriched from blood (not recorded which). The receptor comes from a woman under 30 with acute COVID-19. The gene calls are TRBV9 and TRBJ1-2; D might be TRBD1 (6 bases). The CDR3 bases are TGTGCCAGCAGCGCTCCAGGACAGAGAGGCTACACCTTC. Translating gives CASSAPGQRGYTF.